This TCR beta chain stems from a study of cytomegalovirus exposure and HLA in healthy donors. Overall study: The Caucasian-associated ancestry cluster contained about four fifths of the 300 to 450 genotyped donors.

This CDR3 has 15 amino acids. Germline V gene sequence: CDR1 LNHNV, CDR2 YYDKDF (reference sequence). The ends were cut back, 5 bases at V and 2 bases at J, with 13 bases in the middle. Study-level findings and limits: The study recorded 150 to 200 TCR beta chains that were cytomegalovirus-associated.

It was with 60 Vbeta and 13 Jbeta primers that the PCR ran. The repertoire was sequenced with immunoSEQ multiplex PCR; TCRdb's copy has only in-frame clones and lacks some. The specimen's table records some 71,000 clones. As regards this clone: Antigen: not known.

The sequence was obtained from a woman aged 25 to 45 in good health and CMV-seronegative. The chain employs TRBV15 and TRBJ2-1, with a tentative D call TRBD2 (6 bases). Sequenced: PBMCs. The CDR3 DNA is TGTGCCACCAGCCCAGTCGGGGGACCCTACAATGAGCAGTTCTTC. Translation: CATSPVGGPYNEQFF.